The 3 T cell receptor beta chains below were found in one sample sequenced in a study of CD8+ T cells in alopecia areata. Sequencing relied on a cDNA template that was reverse transcribed from extracted RNA. Some clones are missing from TCRdb's copy, which holds only in-frame ones; the method was immunoSEQ multiplex PCR. Of about 160,000 clones listed, 80% to 90% are singletons. The starting material was CD8+ T cells sorted from blood, obtained at week 0. Receptors originate from a human donor with alopecia areata.

The table lists this clone with a few counts. The chain joins TRBV7-3 to TRBJ2-2, with 9 bases fitting TRBD2. The CDR3 spans 17 residues. V lost 0 bases to trimming and J lost 6 bases; unmatched junction nucleotides: 8. Germline V gene data show CDR1 as SGHTA and CDR2 as FQGTGA. Written as DNA, the CDR3 is TGTGCCAGCAGCTTAACTCCGGGACTAGCTGATTCCGGGGAGCTGTTTTTT. Amino acids: CASSLTPGLADSGELFF.

The chain combines TRBV7-3 with TRBJ2-2; TRBD2 might be the D (5 bases). The length of the CDR3 is 12 residues. Germline V gene sequence: CDR1 SGHTA, CDR2 FQGTGA. V was clipped by 4 bases and J by 5 bases, with 5 bases between them. CDR3 in amino acids: CASSSGTGELFF. In nucleotides, the CDR3 is TGTGCCAGCAGCTCGGGAACCGGGGAGCTGTTTTTT.

The rearrangement uses TRBV6-6 and TRBJ1-4; D gene unclear. Germline CDR1 and CDR2: MNHNY and SVGAGI (reference sequence). CDR3 length: 16 residues. The V and J ends lost 0 bases and 1 base respectively, with 9 bases between them. The CDR3 DNA follows: TGTGCCAGCAGTTACTCCCCACCAGGAACTAATGAAAAACTGTTTTTT. Protein: CASSYSPPGTNEKLFF.